The clone carrying this T cell receptor beta chain was found many times. Its target is unknown. Trimming left V 3 bases short and J 1 base short, with 19 bases between. Germline V CDR1 and CDR2: MNHEY, SMNVEV (reference sequence). The CDR3 consists of 18 residues. This sample is part of a study of T cells in Graves' hyperthyroidism and ophthalmopathy. The wider study: Blood from the periphery was taken at initial diagnosis, before any treatment. Regarding the study as a whole: The majority of expanded thyroid clonotypes above 0.001 also appeared in blood.

Under 3 months was the duration of disease in ophthalmopathy patients, who also had a Clinical Activity Score of at least 3 and a NOSPECS grade of at least 4. Criteria for exclusion of patients were uncontrolled infection, other autoimmune disease, pregnancy or lactation. Amplification of TCR beta CDR3 regions was performed using RNA transcripts as template. HTBI primers were employed in a first-round RT-PCR of the TCR CDR3. TCRdb fed the multiplex PCR reads into MiXCR, producing one record per CDR3 protein. This sample yields almost 350,000 distinct CDR3 sequences, of which 15% to 20% are seen a single time; roughly a sixth belongs to the top ten.

The TCR was taken from a woman aged 40 to 55 with Graves' ophthalmopathy. The sequencing input was blood. V is TRBV27 and J is TRBJ2-4; a weak D match, TRBD1 (6 bases). The CDR3 bases are TGTGCCAGCAGTTTTAGAGTGGACAGTAAGGCGGCCAAAAACATTCAGTACTTC. Amino acids: CASSFRVDSKAAKNIQYF.